This TCR beta chain appears in the sequencing data of a study of cytomegalovirus exposure and HLA in healthy donors. Findings and limits, study-wide: Association of a missense DCLRE1C variant with TCR beta V- and J-gene trimming was reported in a later analysis. A list of 150 or so TCR beta chains associated with cytomegalovirus was given. In terms of immune exposure information, only CMV serostatus was available. Sequencing artifact likely explains a cluster of highly shared sequence variants.

With 60 Vbeta and 13 Jbeta primers, the PCR was carried out. The assay was immunoSEQ multiplex PCR, and TCRdb's table has in-frame clones only and misses some. Among tens of thousands of clones listed, roughly 80% were seen once. In regard to this clone: The antigen is not known.

Trimming removed 1 base at V and 0 bases at J, with 6 bases between. Germline V gene sequence: CDR1 LGHNA, CDR2 YSLEER. The CDR3 is made up of 15 amino acids. Material: PBMCs. The chain links TRBV4-3 to TRBJ1-4, with D unclear. This TCR was recovered from a woman aged 25 to 45 in good health and CMV-seronegative. CDR3: CASSQGPATNEKLFF. CDR3 in DNA: TGCGCCAGCAGCCAAGGCCCGGCAACTAATGAAAAACTGTTTTTT.